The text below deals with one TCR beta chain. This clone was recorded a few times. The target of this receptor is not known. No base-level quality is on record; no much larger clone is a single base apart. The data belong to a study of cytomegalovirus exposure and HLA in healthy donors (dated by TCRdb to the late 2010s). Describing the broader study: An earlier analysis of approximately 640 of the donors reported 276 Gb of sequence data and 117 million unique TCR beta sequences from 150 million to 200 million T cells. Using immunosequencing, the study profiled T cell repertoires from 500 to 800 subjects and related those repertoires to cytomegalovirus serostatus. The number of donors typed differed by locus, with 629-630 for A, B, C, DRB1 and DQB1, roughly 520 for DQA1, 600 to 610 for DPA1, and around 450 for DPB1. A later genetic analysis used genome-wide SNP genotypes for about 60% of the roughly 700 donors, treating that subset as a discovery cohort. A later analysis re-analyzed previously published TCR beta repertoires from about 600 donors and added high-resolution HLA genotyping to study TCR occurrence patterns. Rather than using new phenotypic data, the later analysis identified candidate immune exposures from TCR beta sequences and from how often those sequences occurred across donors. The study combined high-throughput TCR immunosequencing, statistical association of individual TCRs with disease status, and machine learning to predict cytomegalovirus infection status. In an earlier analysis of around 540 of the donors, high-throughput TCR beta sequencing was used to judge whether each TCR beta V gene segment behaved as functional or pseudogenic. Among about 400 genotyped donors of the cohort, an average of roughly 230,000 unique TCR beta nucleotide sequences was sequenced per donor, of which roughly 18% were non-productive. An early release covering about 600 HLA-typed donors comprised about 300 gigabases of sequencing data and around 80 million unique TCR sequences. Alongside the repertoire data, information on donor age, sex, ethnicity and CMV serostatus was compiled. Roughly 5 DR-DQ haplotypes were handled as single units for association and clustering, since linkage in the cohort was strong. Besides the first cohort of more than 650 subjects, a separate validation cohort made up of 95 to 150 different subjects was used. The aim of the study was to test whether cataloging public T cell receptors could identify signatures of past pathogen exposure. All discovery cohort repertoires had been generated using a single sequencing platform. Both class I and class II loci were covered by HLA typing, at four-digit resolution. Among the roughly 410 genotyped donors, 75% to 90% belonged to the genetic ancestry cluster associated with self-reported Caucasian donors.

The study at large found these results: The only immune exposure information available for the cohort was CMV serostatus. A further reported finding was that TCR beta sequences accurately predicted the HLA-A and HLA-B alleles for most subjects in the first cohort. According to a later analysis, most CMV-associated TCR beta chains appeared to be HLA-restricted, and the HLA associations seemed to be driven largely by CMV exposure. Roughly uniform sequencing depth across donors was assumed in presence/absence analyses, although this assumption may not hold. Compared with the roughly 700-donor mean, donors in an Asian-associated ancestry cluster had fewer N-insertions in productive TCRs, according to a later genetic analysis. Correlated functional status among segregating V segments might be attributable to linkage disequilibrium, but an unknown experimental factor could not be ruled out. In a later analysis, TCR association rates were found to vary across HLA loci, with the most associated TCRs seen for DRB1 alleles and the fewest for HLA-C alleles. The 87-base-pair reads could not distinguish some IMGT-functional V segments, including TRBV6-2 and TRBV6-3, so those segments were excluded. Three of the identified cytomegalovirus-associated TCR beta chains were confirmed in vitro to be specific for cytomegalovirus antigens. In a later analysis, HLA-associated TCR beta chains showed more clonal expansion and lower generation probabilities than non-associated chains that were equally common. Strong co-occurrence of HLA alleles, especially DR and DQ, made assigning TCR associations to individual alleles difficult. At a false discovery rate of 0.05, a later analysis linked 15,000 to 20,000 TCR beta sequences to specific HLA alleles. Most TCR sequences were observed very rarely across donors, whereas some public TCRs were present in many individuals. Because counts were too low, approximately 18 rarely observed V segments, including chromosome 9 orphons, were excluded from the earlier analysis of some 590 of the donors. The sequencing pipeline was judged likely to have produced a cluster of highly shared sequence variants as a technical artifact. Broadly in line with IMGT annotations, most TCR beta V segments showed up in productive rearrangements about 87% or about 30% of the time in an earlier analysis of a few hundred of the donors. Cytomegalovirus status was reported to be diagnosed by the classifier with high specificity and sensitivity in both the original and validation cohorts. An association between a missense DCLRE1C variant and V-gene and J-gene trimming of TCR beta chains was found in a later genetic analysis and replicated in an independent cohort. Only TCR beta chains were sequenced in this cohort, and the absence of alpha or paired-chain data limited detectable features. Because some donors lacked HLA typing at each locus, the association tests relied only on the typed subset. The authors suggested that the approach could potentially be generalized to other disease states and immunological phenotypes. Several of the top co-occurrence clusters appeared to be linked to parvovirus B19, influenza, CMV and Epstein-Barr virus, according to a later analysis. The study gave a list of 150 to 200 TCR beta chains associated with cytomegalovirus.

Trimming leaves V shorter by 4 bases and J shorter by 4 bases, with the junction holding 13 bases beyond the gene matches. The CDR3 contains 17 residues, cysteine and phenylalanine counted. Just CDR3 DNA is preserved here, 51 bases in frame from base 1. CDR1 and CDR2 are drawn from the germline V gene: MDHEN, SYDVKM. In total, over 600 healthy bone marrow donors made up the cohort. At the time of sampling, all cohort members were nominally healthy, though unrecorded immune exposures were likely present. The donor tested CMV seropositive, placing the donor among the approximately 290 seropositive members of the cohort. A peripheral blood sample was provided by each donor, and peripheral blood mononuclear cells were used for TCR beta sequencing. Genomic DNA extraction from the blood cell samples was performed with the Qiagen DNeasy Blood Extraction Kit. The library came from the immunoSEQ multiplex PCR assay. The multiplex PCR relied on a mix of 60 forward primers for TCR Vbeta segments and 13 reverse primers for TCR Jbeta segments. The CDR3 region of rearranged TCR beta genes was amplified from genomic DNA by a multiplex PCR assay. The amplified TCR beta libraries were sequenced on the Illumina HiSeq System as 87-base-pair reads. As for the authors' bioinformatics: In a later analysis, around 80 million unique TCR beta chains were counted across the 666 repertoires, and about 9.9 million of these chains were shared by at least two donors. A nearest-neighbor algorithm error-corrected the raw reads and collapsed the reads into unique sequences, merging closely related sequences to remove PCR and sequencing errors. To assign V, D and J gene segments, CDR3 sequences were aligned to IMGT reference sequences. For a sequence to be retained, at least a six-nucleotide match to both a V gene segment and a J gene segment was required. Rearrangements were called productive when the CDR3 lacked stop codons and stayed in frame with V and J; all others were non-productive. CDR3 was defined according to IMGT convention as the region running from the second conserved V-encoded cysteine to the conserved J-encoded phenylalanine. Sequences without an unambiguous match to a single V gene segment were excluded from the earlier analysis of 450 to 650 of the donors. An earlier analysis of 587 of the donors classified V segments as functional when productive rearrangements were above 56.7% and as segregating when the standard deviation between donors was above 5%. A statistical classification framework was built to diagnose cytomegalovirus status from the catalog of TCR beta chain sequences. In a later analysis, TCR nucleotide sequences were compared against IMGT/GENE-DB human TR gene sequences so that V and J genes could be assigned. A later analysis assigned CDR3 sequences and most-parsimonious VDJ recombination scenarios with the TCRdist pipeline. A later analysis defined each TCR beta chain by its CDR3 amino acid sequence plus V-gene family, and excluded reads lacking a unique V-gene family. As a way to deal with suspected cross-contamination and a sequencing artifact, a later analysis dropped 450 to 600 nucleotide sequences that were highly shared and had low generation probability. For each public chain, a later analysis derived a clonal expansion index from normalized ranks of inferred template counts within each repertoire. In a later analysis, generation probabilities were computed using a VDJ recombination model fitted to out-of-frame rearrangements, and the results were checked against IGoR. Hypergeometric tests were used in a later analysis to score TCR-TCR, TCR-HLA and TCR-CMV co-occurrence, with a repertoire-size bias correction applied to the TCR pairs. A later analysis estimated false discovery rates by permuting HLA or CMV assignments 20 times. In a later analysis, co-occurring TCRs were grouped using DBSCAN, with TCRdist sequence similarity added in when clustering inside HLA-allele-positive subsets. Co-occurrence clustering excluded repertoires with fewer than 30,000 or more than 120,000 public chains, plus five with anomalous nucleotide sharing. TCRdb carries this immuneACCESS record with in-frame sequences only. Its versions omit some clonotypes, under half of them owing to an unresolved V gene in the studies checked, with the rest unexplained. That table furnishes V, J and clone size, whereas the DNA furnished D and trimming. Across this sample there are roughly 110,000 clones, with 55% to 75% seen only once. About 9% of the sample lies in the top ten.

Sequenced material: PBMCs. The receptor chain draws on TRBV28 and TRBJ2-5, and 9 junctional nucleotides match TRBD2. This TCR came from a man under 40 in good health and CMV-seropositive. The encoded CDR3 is CASSSLTSGVALETQYF. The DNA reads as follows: TGTGCCAGCAGTTCCTTGACTAGCGGTGTCGCGCTAGAGACCCAGTACTTC.